The 8 T cell receptor beta chains below come from one sample, sequenced in a study of T cells in Graves' hyperthyroidism and ophthalmopathy. The investigators amplified TCR beta CDR3 regions from RNA transcripts. Initially, a first-round RT-PCR of the TCR CDR3 employed the HTBI primer set. TCRdb ran MiXCR on the multiplex PCR reads and lists one entry per CDR3 protein. This sample has approximately 330,000 distinct CDR3 sequences, with roughly 20% found just once. Material for sequencing was blood. The receptors stem from a woman between 45 and 65 years old with Graves' hyperthyroidism.

CDR3 residues: CASSGRTGRDEAFF. CDR3 sequence (DNA): TGCGCCAGCAGCGGACGGACAGGACGAGATGAAGCTTTCTTT. J is TRBJ1-1 and V is TRBV5-1, with TRBD1 matching over 7 bases. J gave up 7 bases and V 4 bases, and 10 bases lay outside the gene matches. The CDR3 is 14 amino acids. The V gene's germline CDR1 is SGHRS and CDR2 YFSETQ.

This clonotype was counted many times. The chain joins TRBV3-1 to TRBJ1-6; D gene unclear. The germline V gene has CDR1 LGHDT and CDR2 YNNKEL (reference sequence). Trimming removed 2 bases from V and 7 bases from J, with 12 bases in between. This CDR3 is 15 amino acids long. In DNA, the CDR3 is TGTGCCAGCAGCCAAATGACCTATGGGAATTCACCCCTCCACTTT. Protein sequence: CASSQMTYGNSPLHF.

The table lists this clonotype with many counts. The V and J genes are TRBV11-1 and TRBJ2-7; 10 nucleotides match TRBD1. Looked up from germline, CDR1 is SGHAT and CDR2 is FQDESV (reference sequence). Losses at the gene ends were 5 bases for V and 6 bases for J; bases not matched to a gene: 7. The CDR3 totals 14 residues. The CDR3 bases are TGTGCCAGCAGCCTCGGACAGGGGGGGAGCGAGCAGTACTTC. Translated, it gives CASSLGQGGSEQYF. The variable domain in full, with the rest retrieved from reference TRBV11-1 and TRBJ2-7, is EAEVAQSPRYKITEKSQAVAFWCDPISGHATLYWYRQILGQGPELLVQFQDESVVDDSQLPKDRFSAERLKGVDSTLKIQPAELGDSAMYLCASSLGQGGSEQYFGPGTRLTVT.

This clonotype was found many times. This chain joins TRBV5-1 and TRBJ1-5; D is undetermined. CDR1 is SGHRS and CDR2 is YFSETQ in the germline V gene. The CDR3 is 13 amino acids. Deletions cut 4 bases from V and 3 bases from J, with 8 bases between. The CDR3 nucleotides are TGCGCCAGCAGCCCCTCGGCCAATCAGCCCCAGCATTTT. Its protein product is CASSPSANQPQHF.

In regard to this clonotype: This could be a read error, since a much larger clone is one nucleotide away. The chain employs TRBV2 and TRBJ2-3; no clear D. Germline CDR1 reads SNHLY; CDR2 reads FYNNEI. This CDR3 spans 15 amino acids. In DNA, the CDR3 is TGTGCCAACAGTGACTTACTTATTAGCACAGATACGCAGTATTTT. Translation: CANSDLLISTDTQYF.

This clonotype was seen more than once but under ten times. This chain links TRBV5-1 with TRBJ1-2; no firm D call. Germline lookup yields CDR1 SGHRS and CDR2 YFSETQ. This CDR3 comprises 13 residues. Trimming shortened V by 0 bases and J by 8 bases, and 11 bases separated the two germline ends. CDR3 in DNA: TGCGCCAGCAGCTTGGTTCCCGGAGGCGGCTACACCTTC. Residues: CASSLVPGGGYTF.

Many counts were recorded for this clonotype. The chain links TRBV5-1 to TRBJ2-1; TRBD2 agrees at 8 bases. This CDR3 has 16 amino acids. V lost 2 bases, J lost 5 bases, and 9 bases stayed unmatched. Germline lookup yields CDR1 SGHRS and CDR2 YFSETQ. The CDR3 sequence: CASSLISGGTNNEQFF. CDR3 in DNA: TGCGCCAGCAGCTTAATCAGCGGGGGTACTAACAATGAGCAGTTCTTC.

This clonotype was found a few times. CDR3 loop: CSARGGLAGKDGELFF. For the CDR3, the DNA is TGCAGTGCTAGAGGGGGACTAGCGGGGAAAGACGGGGAGCTGTTTTTT. The chain combines TRBV20-1 with TRBJ2-2, with 13 bases that match TRBD2. CDR3 length equals 16 residues. V lost 1 base, J lost 7 bases, and 6 bases stayed unmatched. Germline lookup yields CDR1 DFQATT and CDR2 SNEGSKA (reference sequence).